A single sample gave rise to the 9 T cell receptor beta chains below, sequenced in a study of a mutant IDH1 vaccine in newly diagnosed glioma (dated by TCRdb to about 2021). Libraries were built with the immunoSEQ multiplex PCR assay. TCRdb carries this immuneACCESS record with in-frame sequences only. Its versions omit some clonotypes, under half of them owing to an unresolved V gene in the studies checked, with the rest unexplained. The sample table holds approximately 15,000 clones, of which 95% were seen once. The leading ten clones occupy around 3.5% of the sample. The time point label corresponds to: baseline, week 1 (first vaccination visit). The intended sense of this specimen's treatment or condition label: pre-vaccination baseline after standard-of-care therapy. The sequencing here drew on peripheral blood mononuclear cells (PBMCs), taken from a glioma patient treated with radiotherapy, temozolomide or both. The receptors come from a woman aged 18-35 years with glioma. Some clones in this sample may be carry-over from other donors' samples.

The CDR3 DNA follows: TGTGCCAGCAGCAGCGAGATCTACGAGCAGTACTTC. Residues: CASSSEIYEQYF. The chain is built from TRBV5-5 and TRBJ2-7; D is ambiguous. Germline V gene lookup returns CDR1 SGHKS and CDR2 YYEKEE (reference sequence). The V end lost 4 bases, the J end lost 3 bases, and 8 bases lay between the germline ends. There are 12 residues in the CDR3.

The table lists this clone with a count of one. The chain combines TRBV27 with TRBJ1-4, with D unclear. This CDR3 contains 12 residues. V was cut by 9 bases and J by 10 bases, with 15 bases left in between. The germline V gene encodes CDR1 MNHEY and CDR2 SMNVEV (reference sequence). This chain's CDR3 is CASWTGSGKLFF. In DNA form, the CDR3 reads TGTGCCAGTTGGACGGGAAGCGGAAAACTGTTTTTT.

The gene calls are TRBV13 and TRBJ2-3; 13 bases are a match to TRBD2. Germline V gene data show CDR1 as PRHDT and CDR2 as FYEKMQ (reference sequence). J was trimmed by 3 bases and V by 5 bases; bases with no gene match: 5. This CDR3 has 16 residues. DNA for the CDR3: TGTGCCAGCAGCCCGGGACTAGCGGGGTCGACAGATACGCAGTATTTT. Translation: CASSPGLAGSTDTQYF.

The chain has TRBV5-4 and TRBJ2-3, with 10 bases matching TRBD2. Trimming removed 4 bases from V and 5 bases from J; junction bases left unmatched: 7. Germline V lookup: CDR1 SGHNT, CDR2 YYREEE (reference sequence). This CDR3 comprises 15 residues. The CDR3 sequence is CASSLSGRAKDTQYF. The CDR3 bases are TGTGCCAGCAGCCTGAGCGGGAGGGCCAAAGATACGCAGTATTTT.

This chain uses TRBV7-2 with TRBJ2-2, with D uncertain. With 5 bases removed from V and 2 bases from J, the gap between germline ends came to 6 bases. Germline CDR1 and CDR2: SGHTA and FQGNSA. The CDR3 length is 13 residues. In DNA, the CDR3 is TGTGCCAGCAGCCCCGTCAACACCGGGGAGCTGTTTTTT. Residues: CASSPVNTGELFF.

J is TRBJ2-1 and V is TRBV4-1; TRBD1 matches at 7 bases. V shed 1 base and J 2 bases; nucleotides not matched to a gene: 8. Germline lookup yields CDR1 MGHRA and CDR2 YSYEKL. The CDR3 has 17 amino acids. The CDR3 region is CASSQAVRDRAYNEQFF. Here the CDR3 DNA reads TGCGCCAGCAGCCAAGCGGTCCGGGACAGAGCCTACAATGAGCAGTTCTTC.

This chain links TRBV7-9 with TRBJ1-4, with 8 bases fitting TRBD1. CDR3 length: 14 residues. CDR1 and CDR2 from the germline V gene are SEHNR and FQNEAQ (reference sequence). Trimming took 5 bases from V and 8 from J; bases not matched to a gene: 7. The CDR3 sequence is CASSQGALGEKLFF. The DNA of the CDR3 is TGTGCCAGCAGCCAGGGGGCTTTGGGAGAAAAACTGTTTTTT.

V usage is TRBV29-1 and J usage is TRBJ1-1; tentatively, D is TRBD1 (6 bases). The CDR3 consists of 12 residues. Germline CDR1 and CDR2: SQVTM and ANQGSEA. V lost 4 bases and J 10 bases, leaving 16 bases between the germline ends. The CDR3 spells CSVADSFYGAFF. The CDR3, as DNA: TGCAGCGTTGCGGACAGCTTCTACGGAGCTTTCTTT.

V is TRBV28 and J is TRBJ2-7; D unresolved. The CDR3 length is 12 residues. Trimming left V 7 bases short and J 6 bases short, with 13 bases between. CDR1 is MDHEN, CDR2 SYDVKM, per germline. CDR3: CASTSNSGEQYF. CDR3 nucleotide sequence: TGTGCCAGCACTTCGAACAGTGGCGAGCAGTACTTC.